The clone carrying this T cell receptor (beta chain) was picked up one time. Its antigen is unknown. Only in-frame clones appear in the TCRdb table, and some are missing; sequencing was by immunoSEQ multiplex PCR. Among about 64,000 clones listed, roughly 85% were seen once. The data derive from a study of OX40 agonist ivuxolimab in advanced cancers. General study points: Mean expanded clone counts were higher in CD8+ than CD4+ T cells.

V lost 3 bases and J 3 bases, leaving 12 bases between the germline ends. This CDR3 has 15 amino acids. From germline, CDR1 is GTSNPN and CDR2 SVGIG (reference sequence). The material sequenced was CD4+ or CD8+ T cells sorted from blood, taken in a trial of the OX40 agonist ivuxolimab. The clonotype originates from an adult with an advanced solid tumor such as melanoma, head and neck, liver or kidney cancer. This chain links TRBV30 with TRBJ1-6, with D perhaps matching TRBD1 (5 bases). The chain's CDR3 is CAWSLGLGYNSPLHF. The CDR3, as DNA: TGTGCCTGGAGCCTGGGACTCGGCTATAATTCACCCCTCCACTTT.